The sequence of this T cell receptor (beta chain) was determined in a study of neoadjuvant anti-PD-1 for oral cavity cancer. This clone turned up a few times. Looked up from germline, CDR1 is LNHDA and CDR2 is SQIVND (reference sequence). The CDR3 length is 15 residues. The ends were cut back, 4 bases at V and 4 bases at J, with 11 bases in the middle. PBMC libraries mostly used roughly 500 ng of input genomic DNA, with six replicates per sample. Only in-frame clones appear in the TCRdb table, and some are missing; sequencing was by immunoSEQ multiplex PCR. The sample records roughly 34,000 clones, approximately 90% being singletons. These newly diagnosed stage II-IVA oral cavity squamous cell carcinoma patients had no prior systemic or radiation treatment.

Sequenced here: PBMCs, sampled before nivolumab (anti-PD-1) treatment. The V call is TRBV19, the J call TRBJ2-6; no clear D. The receptor was isolated from a person aged 35 to 85 with oral cavity squamous cell carcinoma. CDR3 bases: TGTGCCAGTAGTACAGGTCCTTGGGGGGCCAACGTCCTGACTTTC. Amino acids: CASSTGPWGANVLTF.